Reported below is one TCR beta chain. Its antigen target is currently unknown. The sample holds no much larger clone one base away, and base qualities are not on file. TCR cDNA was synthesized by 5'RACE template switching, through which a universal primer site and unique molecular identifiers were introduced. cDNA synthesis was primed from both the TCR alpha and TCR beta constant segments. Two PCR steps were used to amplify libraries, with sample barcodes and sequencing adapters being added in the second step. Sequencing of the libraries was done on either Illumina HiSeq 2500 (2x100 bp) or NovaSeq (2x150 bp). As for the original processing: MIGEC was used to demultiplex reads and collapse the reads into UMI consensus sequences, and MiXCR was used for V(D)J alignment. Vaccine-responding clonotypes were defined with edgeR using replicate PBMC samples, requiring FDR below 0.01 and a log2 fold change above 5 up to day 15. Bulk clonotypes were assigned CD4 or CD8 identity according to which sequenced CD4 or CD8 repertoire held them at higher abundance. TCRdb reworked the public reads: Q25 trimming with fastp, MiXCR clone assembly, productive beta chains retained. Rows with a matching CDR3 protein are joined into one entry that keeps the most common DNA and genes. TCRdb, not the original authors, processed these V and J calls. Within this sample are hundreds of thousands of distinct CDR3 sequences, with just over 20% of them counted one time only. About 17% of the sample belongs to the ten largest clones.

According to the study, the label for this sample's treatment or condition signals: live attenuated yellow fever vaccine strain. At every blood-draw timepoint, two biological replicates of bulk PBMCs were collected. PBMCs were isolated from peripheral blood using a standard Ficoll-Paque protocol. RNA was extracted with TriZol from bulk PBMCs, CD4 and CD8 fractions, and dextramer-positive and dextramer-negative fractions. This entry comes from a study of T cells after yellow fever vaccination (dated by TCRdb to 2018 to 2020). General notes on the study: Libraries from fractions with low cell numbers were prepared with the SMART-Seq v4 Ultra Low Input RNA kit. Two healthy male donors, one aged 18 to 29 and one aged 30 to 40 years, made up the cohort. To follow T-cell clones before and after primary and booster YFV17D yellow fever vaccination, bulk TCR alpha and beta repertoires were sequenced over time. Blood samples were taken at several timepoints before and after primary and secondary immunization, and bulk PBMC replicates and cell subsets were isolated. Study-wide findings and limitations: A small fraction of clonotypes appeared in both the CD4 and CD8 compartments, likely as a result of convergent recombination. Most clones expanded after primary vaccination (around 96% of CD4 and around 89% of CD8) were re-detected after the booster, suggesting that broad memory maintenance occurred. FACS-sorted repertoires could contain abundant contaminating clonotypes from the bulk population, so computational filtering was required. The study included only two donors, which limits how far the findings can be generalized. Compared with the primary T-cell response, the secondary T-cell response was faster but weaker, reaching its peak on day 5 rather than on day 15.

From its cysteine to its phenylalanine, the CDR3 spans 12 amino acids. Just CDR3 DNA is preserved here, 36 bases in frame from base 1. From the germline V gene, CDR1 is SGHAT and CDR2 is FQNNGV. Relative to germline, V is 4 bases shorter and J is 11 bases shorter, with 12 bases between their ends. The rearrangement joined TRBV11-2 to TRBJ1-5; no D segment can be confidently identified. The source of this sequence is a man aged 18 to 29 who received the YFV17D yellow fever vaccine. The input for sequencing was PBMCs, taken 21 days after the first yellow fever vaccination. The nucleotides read TGTGCCAGCAGCTACGAGGGTACAGCCCAGCATTTT. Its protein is CASSYEGTAQHF.